This T cell receptor beta chain was obtained from a study of shared clonotypes between healthy human individuals. Findings and limits, study-wide: Rarefaction gave evidence that sorted-subset sequencing remained incomplete despite large depth.

The V segment lost 3 bases and the J segment 0 bases; nucleotides outside the gene matches: 3. Looked up from germline, CDR1 is SGHTA and CDR2 is FQGNSA. The CDR3 has 15 amino acids. Naive CD4+ cells were CD45RA-selected; the remaining cells were memory. Evenly divided among several immunoSEQ plates was the genomic DNA of each subset. The repertoire was sequenced with immunoSEQ multiplex PCR; TCRdb's copy has only in-frame clones and lacks some. The sample consists of roughly 2.4 million clones, approximately 96% of them appearing once. Concerning this clone itself: Its antigen is still unknown.

The TCR sequence derives from a man between 18 and 35 years old in good health. The sequencing input was naive CD4+ T cells sorted from blood. The subset was: CD45RA+ positively selected. The chain uses TRBV7-2 and TRBJ1-1, with 8 nucleotides matching TRBD1. In DNA form, the CDR3 reads TGTGCCAGCAGCTTTACAGGGGGTATGAACACTGAAGCTTTCTTT. It is translated as CASSFTGGMNTEAFF.